This T cell receptor (beta chain) was captured in a study of CD8+ T cells in alopecia areata. On the study more broadly: Tofacitinib treatment spanned 6 to 18 months, with 6 months off drug afterward. Study-wide points: Lesional scalp exceeded normal scalp in clonality, especially in alopecia totalis/universalis.

Of note for this clone: Its specificity is not known.

Extraction of RNA preceded its reverse transcription into cDNA, which served as the sequencing template. Assay used: immunoSEQ multiplex PCR; TCRdb lists only in-frame clones, some missing. The table lists approximately 220,000 clones, under 40% of them singletons, with 0.4% to 0.55% in the top ten. V lost 4 bases, J lost 6 bases, and 13 bases lay in between. CDR1 and CDR2 (germline): SGDLS, YYNGEE. There are 14 residues in the CDR3. Described treatment: oral pan-JAK inhibitor, 5-10 mg twice daily. The chain has TRBV9 and TRBJ2-2, with D possibly being TRBD2 (6 bases). This TCR derives from a human donor with alopecia areata. The material was CD4+ T cells sorted from blood, obtained between weeks 30 and 35, from a patient treated with tofacitinib. CDR3 nucleotides: TGTGCCAGCAGCACCACGACTAGGGCCGGGGAGCTGTTTTTT. Protein sequence: CASSTTTRAGELFF.